Below, 22 T cell receptor beta chains from the same sample are listed, as sequenced in a study of glioma-infiltrating T cells after dendritic cell vaccination. Sequenced by immunoSEQ multiplex PCR; TCRdb stores in-frame clones only, minus some. There are approximately 82,000 clones in the sample; approximately 90% occur only once, and more than 3% lies in the top ten. Material: blood, obtained before dendritic cell vaccination. The source is a human donor with glioblastoma.

The chain is built from TRBV9 and TRBJ2-7, with D possibly being TRBD2 (6 bases). Germline V gene data show CDR1 as SGDLS and CDR2 as YYNGEE. The germline V and J ends were trimmed by 3 bases and 6 bases, with 13 bases remaining between them. This CDR3 spans 13 amino acids. The CDR3 loop reads CASSAPGGTEQYF. The CDR3, as DNA: TGTGCCAGCAGCGCCCCCGGGGGAACCGAGCAGTACTTC.

This chain joins TRBV11-1 and TRBJ2-1; 11 bases fit TRBD2. The CDR3 totals 15 residues. The ends lost 5 bases at V and 15 bases at J; junction bases unmatched: 15. Germline V CDR1 and CDR2: SGHAT, FQDESV (reference sequence). The CDR3 protein is CASSPDIAGGPVRFF. In DNA, the CDR3 is TGTGCCAGCAGCCCAGACATAGCGGGAGGGCCTGTGCGGTTCTTC.

The V and J genes are TRBV18 and TRBJ2-2, with D possibly TRBD1 on 5 matching bases. Germline-derived CDR1 and CDR2 are KGHSH and LQKENI. With 4 bases removed from V and 4 bases from J, the gap between germline ends came to 13 bases. CDR3 length: 15 residues. The CDR3 DNA reads TGTGCCAGCTCACTACTACAGGCGATCACCGGGGAGCTGTTTTTT. Translated, it gives CASSLLQAITGELFF.

This clone is labeled medium-sized. Other DNA sequences from this sample encode an identical CDR3 as well. This chain connects TRBV4-1 to TRBJ2-1, with 8 bases matching TRBD2. V trimming: 4 bases; J trimming: 1 base; junction bases outside the gene matches: 3. CDR1 MGHRA and CDR2 YSYEKL come from the germline V gene. The CDR3 runs 15 residues. The CDR3, as DNA: TGCGCCAGCAGCCCGAGCGGGAGTTCCTACAATGAGCAGTTCTTC. It encodes CASSPSGSSYNEQFF.

The chain has TRBV2 and TRBJ1-4; tentatively, D is TRBD1 (5 bases). Germline CDR1 is SNHLY and CDR2 is FYNNEI. Trimming pared 5 bases from V and 3 bases from J, leaving 10 bases between. The CDR3 is made up of 14 amino acids. CDR3 in DNA: TGTGCCAGCAGTCGCAGGGCTTCTAATGAAAAACTGTTTTTT. Amino acid sequence: CASSRRASNEKLFF.

The chain uses TRBV5-6 and TRBJ1-2; 8 nucleotides agree with TRBD1. Per the germline V gene, CDR1 is SGHDT and CDR2 is YYEEEE. The CDR3 contains 14 residues. V lost 2 bases to trimming and J lost 4 bases; unmatched junction nucleotides: 4. The CDR3 nucleotides are TGTGCCAGCAGCTTCGGACAGGGCTCCTATGGCTACACCTTC. Translated: CASSFGQGSYGYTF.

V gene TRBV9 combines with J gene TRBJ2-3; D is perhaps TRBD1 (5 bases). The CDR3 spans 14 residues. Trimming shortened V by 3 bases and J by 6 bases, and 14 bases separated the two germline ends. From germline, CDR1 is SGDLS and CDR2 YYNGEE. Here the CDR3 reads CASSGATGRDTQYF. The CDR3 nucleotides are TGTGCCAGCAGCGGGGCCACAGGCAGGGATACGCAGTATTTT.

The genes are TRBV10-3 and TRBJ2-1, with D possibly TRBD1 on 7 matching bases. Germline V gene sequence: CDR1 ENHRY, CDR2 SYGVKD. The CDR3 has 16 amino acids. V was cut by 4 bases and J by 0 bases, with 13 bases left in between. This chain's CDR3 is CAISGRGRLSYNEQFF. Written as DNA, the CDR3 is TGTGCCATCAGTGGGAGGGGGCGACTCTCCTACAATGAGCAGTTCTTC.

The genes are TRBV11-3 and TRBJ2-1, with 7 bases lining up with TRBD1. This CDR3 has 15 residues. Looked up from germline, CDR1 is SGHNT and CDR2 is YENEEA. V dropped 5 bases and J dropped 5; count of bases not matched to a gene: 9. The CDR3 coding sequence is TGTGCCAGCAGCCCACGACAGGGTATGAACAATGAGCAGTTCTTC. Translation: CASSPRQGMNNEQFF.

The genes are TRBV18 and TRBJ2-3; no clear D gene. CDR3 length: 13 amino acids. Germline CDR1 and CDR2: KGHSH and LQKENI. The ends were cut back, 2 bases at V and 4 bases at J, with 7 bases in the middle. CDR3 region: CASSPTVADTQYF. The CDR3 DNA reads as TGTGCCAGCTCACCAACGGTGGCAGATACGCAGTATTTT. The full variable domain, in which reference TRBV18 and TRBJ2-3 provide the parts outside the CDR3, is NAGVMQNPRHLVRRRGQEARLRCSPMKGHSHVYWYRQLPEEGLKFMVYLQKENIIDESGMPKERFSAEFPKEGPSILRIQQVVRGDSAAYFCASSPTVADTQYFGPGTRLTVL.

The rearrangement uses TRBV19 and TRBJ1-6; 7 nucleotides align to TRBD1. The CDR3 consists of 13 residues. Germline-derived CDR1 and CDR2 are LNHDA and SQIVND (reference sequence). Germline trimming cut 3 bases from V and 10 bases from J; bases unmatched to any gene: 3. CDR3 residues: CASSIPGGSPLHF. In DNA form, the CDR3 reads TGTGCCAGTAGTATCCCAGGGGGATCACCCCTCCACTTT.

The CDR3, as DNA: TGTGCCAGCAGCGTGACAGGGGACACTCCAGCTTTCTTT. Translating it yields CASSVTGDTPAFF. This chain connects TRBV7-9 to TRBJ1-1, with 8 nucleotides matching TRBD1. The length of the CDR3 is 13 residues. Per germline, CDR1 SEHNR and CDR2 FQNEAQ (reference sequence). V dropped 5 bases and J dropped 10; count of bases not matched to a gene: 9.

This chain joins TRBV18 and TRBJ2-7, with TRBD1 as a possible D gene (6 bases). V dropped 4 bases and J dropped 6 bases, with 13 bases sitting between them. Germline lookup yields CDR1 KGHSH and CDR2 LQKENI. This CDR3 has 13 amino acids. The CDR3 nucleotides read TGTGCCAGCTCACTCACTGACAGGACCGAGCAGTACTTC. It is translated as CASSLTDRTEQYF.

This sequence joins TRBV6-6 and TRBJ1-2; D is undetermined. The germline V gene encodes CDR1 MNHNY and CDR2 SVGAGI (reference sequence). The germline V and J ends were trimmed by 0 bases and 4 bases, with 9 bases remaining between them. CDR3 size: 14 residues. CDR3 bases: TGTGCCAGCAGTTACTCAGATTCCGGCTATGGCTACACCTTC. Protein product: CASSYSDSGYGYTF.

The CDR3 DNA follows: TGTGCCAGCAGCTTTGGGGCTAGCGGGACCTACGAGCAGTACTTC. This gives the protein CASSFGASGTYEQYF. The V and J genes are TRBV5-5 and TRBJ2-7; 9 nucleotides match TRBD2. Trimming took 2 bases from V and 2 from J; bases not matched to a gene: 5. Germline CDR1 and CDR2: SGHKS and YYEKEE (reference sequence). The CDR3 has 15 residues.

V is TRBV5-1 and J is TRBJ2-4, with 7 bases fitting TRBD2. The germline gives CDR1 SGHRS, CDR2 YFSETQ. The V gene end was trimmed by 4 bases and the J gene end by 8 bases; junction bases not matched to a gene: 6. The CDR3 sequence is 13 residues long. CDR3: CASSGTTVDIQYF. DNA for the CDR3: TGCGCCAGCAGCGGGACTACCGTAGACATTCAGTACTTC.

The chain joins TRBV20-1 to TRBJ1-2, with unresolved D. Trimming pared 3 bases from V and 6 bases from J, leaving 8 bases between. CDR1 DFQATT and CDR2 SNEGSKA come from the germline V gene (reference sequence). There are 11 residues in the CDR3. CDR3 in DNA: TGCAGTGCTAGCTTTTTCGATGGCTACACCTTC. It translates to CSASFFDGYTF.

The chain carries TRBV6-5 and TRBJ1-4; D possibly corresponds to TRBD1 (6 bases). The CDR3 is 14 residues long. V was shortened by 6 bases and J by 3 bases, with 11 bases between the two germline ends. Germline V lookup: CDR1 MNHEY, CDR2 SVGAGI. The CDR3: CASRPTGPNEKLFF. In DNA form, the CDR3 reads TGTGCCAGCAGACCAACAGGGCCTAATGAAAAACTGTTTTTT.

The chain carries TRBV6-6 and TRBJ1-6; 8 nucleotides align to TRBD1. The germline V gene encodes CDR1 MNHNY and CDR2 SVGAGI (reference sequence). This CDR3 has 15 amino acids. Trimming at V came to 2 bases and at J to 9 bases, leaving 6 bases not matched to a gene. This chain's CDR3 is CASSYRGQGGSPLHF. The CDR3 coding sequence is TGTGCCAGCAGTTACCGAGGACAGGGCGGTTCACCCCTCCACTTT.

V is TRBV27 and J is TRBJ2-7; 7 bases fit TRBD2. After removal of 4 bases from V and 2 bases from J, the junction contained 8 bases not matched to a gene. Looked up from germline, CDR1 is MNHEY and CDR2 is SMNVEV (reference sequence). The CDR3 is 15 amino acids. The CDR3 sequence: CASSSLPGGAYEQYF. The CDR3 DNA follows: TGTGCCAGCAGTTCCCTTCCGGGGGGAGCCTACGAGCAGTACTTC.

The chain uses TRBV27 and TRBJ1-2; perhaps TRBD1 as D (5 bases). V was cut by 6 bases and J by 4 bases, with 15 bases left in between. The V gene's germline CDR1 is MNHEY and CDR2 SMNVEV (reference sequence). The CDR3 runs to 14 residues. CDR3 sequence (DNA): TGTGCCAGCAGACCGGCGGGGGTCCCCTATGGCTACACCTTC. Its protein product is CASRPAGVPYGYTF.

The rearrangement links TRBV2 to TRBJ1-1; D is undetermined. The germline CDR1 and CDR2 sequences are SNHLY and FYNNEI. This CDR3 has 14 residues. Between the trimmed V and J ends, which lost 5 bases and 3 bases, there was a span of 13 bases. This chain's CDR3 is CASSPEVRDTEAFF. For the CDR3, the DNA is TGTGCCAGCAGTCCGGAAGTGAGGGACACTGAAGCTTTCTTT.